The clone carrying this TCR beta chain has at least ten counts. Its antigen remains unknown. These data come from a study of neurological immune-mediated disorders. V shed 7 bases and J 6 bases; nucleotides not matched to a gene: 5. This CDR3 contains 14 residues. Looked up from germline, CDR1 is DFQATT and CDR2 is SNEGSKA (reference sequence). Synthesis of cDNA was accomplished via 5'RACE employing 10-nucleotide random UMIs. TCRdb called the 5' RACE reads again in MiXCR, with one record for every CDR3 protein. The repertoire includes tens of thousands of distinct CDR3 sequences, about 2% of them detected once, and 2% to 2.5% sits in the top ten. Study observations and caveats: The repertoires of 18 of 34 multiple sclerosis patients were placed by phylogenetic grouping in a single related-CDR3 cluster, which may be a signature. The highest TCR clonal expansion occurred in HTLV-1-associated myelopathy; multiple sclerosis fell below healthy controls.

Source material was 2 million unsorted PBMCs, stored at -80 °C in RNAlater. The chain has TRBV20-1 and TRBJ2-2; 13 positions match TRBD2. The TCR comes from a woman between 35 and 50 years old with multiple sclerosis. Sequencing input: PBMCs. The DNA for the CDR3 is TGCAGTGTTCTGACTAGCGGGGGGCCCGGGGAGCTGTTTTTT. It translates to CSVLTSGGPGELFF.